These 21 T cell receptor beta chains were sequenced from one sample in a study of T-cell reconstitution after alpha-beta-depleted transplantation in children. Unique molecular identifiers were used to barcode this TCRbeta library. Via MiXCR, TCRdb re-called the PCR reads, giving one row per CDR3 protein. The table lists around 800,000 distinct CDR3 sequences, roughly 15% of them singletons, with around 5.3% in the top ten. The sample in question was PBMCs, mostly from graft donor cells, obtained 360 days after TCRalphabeta/CD19-depleted stem cell transplant. The source is a male patient aged 10 to 17 who had a stem cell transplant for acute lymphoblastic leukemia, so the T cells may come from the graft donor.

In its sample, this clonotype was seen a few times. This chain uses TRBV12-3 or TRBV12-4 with TRBJ1-1, with D hard to call. Trimming stripped 6 bases from V and 3 bases from J, with 17 bases between. This CDR3 is 15 amino acids long. DNA of the CDR3: TGTGCCAGCAGACACCCTGTGGACGGGGACACTGAAGCTTTCTTT. Its translation: CASRHPVDGDTEAFF.

A few counts support this clonotype. A read error may produce the germline difference seen at one junction end. The rearrangement joins TRBV20-1 to TRBJ2-5; D is unresolved. CDR1 DFQATT and CDR2 SNEGSKA come from the germline V gene (reference sequence). The CDR3 is made up of 13 amino acids. This CDR3 is CSVRPKGLETQYF. The CDR3 DNA reads TGCAGTGTTAGACCGAAGGGCCTTGAGACCCAGTACTTC.

The sample holds a few counts of this clonotype. The chain combines TRBV12-3 or TRBV12-4 with TRBJ2-1, with D possibly TRBD2 on 6 matching bases. Trimming took 7 bases from V and 0 from J, leaving 10 bases between them. This CDR3 spans 14 amino acids. The CDR3 reads CASNRGASYNEQFF. The CDR3 nucleotides read TGTGCCAGCAACCGCGGGGCCTCCTACAATGAGCAGTTCTTC.

The table lists this clonotype with a few counts. J is TRBJ1-1 and V is TRBV13; TRBD1 aligns across 9 bases. This CDR3 spans 15 amino acids. From germline, CDR1 is PRHDT and CDR2 FYEKMQ (reference sequence). V lost 5 bases, J lost 6 bases, and 10 bases stayed unmatched. CDR3: CASSPGLDRGPEAFF. As DNA, the CDR3 is TGTGCCAGCAGCCCAGGACTGGACAGGGGACCTGAAGCTTTCTTT. Together with reference TRBV13 and TRBJ1-1, the CDR3 gives the full variable domain: AAGVIQSPRHLIKEKRETATLKCYPIPRHDTVYWYQQGPGQDPQFLISFYEKMQSDKGSIPDRFSAQQFSDYHSELNMSSLELGDSALYFCASSPGLDRGPEAFFGQGTRLTVV.

This clonotype was counted only a few times. The V and J genes are TRBV5-1 and TRBJ2-1; TRBD2 matches at 15 bases. Germline CDR1 and CDR2: SGHRS and YFSETQ. V dropped 7 bases and J dropped 10; count of bases not matched to a gene: 12. The CDR3 runs 16 residues. DNA for the CDR3: TGCGCCAGCGGAAAAGGACTAGCGGGAGGGCCAGGGGAGCAGTTCTTC. It translates to CASGKGLAGGPGEQFF.

The rearrangement joins TRBV5-1 to TRBJ2-5; the match to TRBD1 covers 8 bases. The CDR3 has 12 amino acids. Unmatched junction bases numbered 6, after V lost 4 bases and J lost 10 bases. Germline assignment: CDR1 SGHRS and CDR2 YFSETQ. As DNA, the CDR3 is TGCGCCAGCAGCCCGGGACAGGCGGGCCAGTACTTC. Amino acid sequence: CASSPGQAGQYF.

The V and J genes are TRBV9 and TRBJ2-1, with D uncertain. V was cut by 0 bases and J by 8 bases, with 9 bases left in between. The CDR3 spans 13 residues. Looked up from germline, CDR1 is SGDLS and CDR2 is YYNGEE. The CDR3 DNA is TGTGCCAGCAGCGTAGAGGGTGTTTATGAGCAGTTCTTC. Translating it yields CASSVEGVYEQFF. Supplemented by reference TRBV9 and TRBJ2-1, the full variable domain reads DSGVTQTPKHLITATGQRVTLRCSPRSGDLSVYWYQQSLDQGLQFLIQYYNGEERAKGNILERFSAQQFPDLHSELNLSSLELGDSALYFCASSVEGVYEQFFGPGTRLTVL.

In regard to this clonotype: A much bigger clone sits one base away, suggesting this may be a read error. The chain couples TRBV5-1 to TRBJ2-3, with 13 bases identical to TRBD2. CDR1 is SGHRS and CDR2 is YFSETQ in the germline V gene. The CDR3 runs 16 residues. CDR3: CASSVTSGTSGDTQFF. DNA of the CDR3: TGCGCCAGCAGCGTTACCTCCGGGACTAGCGGGGATACGCAGTTTTTT.

This clonotype occurred a few times. The genes are TRBV2 and TRBJ2-1, with 11 bases that match TRBD2. Per the germline V gene, CDR1 is SNHLY and CDR2 is FYNNEI. With V trimmed by 8 bases and J by 9 bases, 9 bases remained unmatched. The CDR3 is made up of 14 amino acids. The CDR3 loop reads CASLTSGSVLEQFF. The CDR3 nucleotides are TGTGCCAGCCTTACTAGCGGGAGTGTTCTTGAGCAGTTCTTC.

The chain is built from TRBV12-3 or TRBV12-4 and TRBJ2-3; no clear D gene. Trimming cost V 11 bases and J 0 bases, with 18 bases left between them. The length of the CDR3 is 15 residues. The CDR3 DNA reads as TGTGCCGTGAACGGCGAGGCCGCAAGCACAGATACGCAGTATTTT. Translating gives CAVNGEAASTDTQYF.

This clonotype was seen many times. The junction departs from germline at one end; a sequencing error may be responsible. This chain connects TRBV5-1 to TRBJ1-1; D not certain. Germline values: CDR1 SGHRS, CDR2 YFSETQ. The CDR3 runs 13 residues. The CDR3 reads CASSYGGNTEAFF. CDR3 DNA sequence: TGTGCCAGCAGTTACGGAGGGAACACTGAAGCTTTCTTT.

This chain connects TRBV5-1 to TRBJ2-2, with no clear D. Per germline, CDR1 SGHRS and CDR2 YFSETQ. This CDR3 is built from 14 residues. Trimming took 4 bases from V and 0 from J, leaving 7 bases between them. Here the CDR3 DNA reads TGCGCCAGCAGCATCCCCGCGAACACCGGGGAGCTGTTTTTT. Translating it yields CASSIPANTGELFF.

The chain is built from TRBV5-1 and TRBJ2-1, with D possibly TRBD2 on 6 matching bases. V gave up 3 bases and J gave up 0 bases, with 13 bases separating them. The CDR3 length is 16 residues. In germline, CDR1 is SGHRS, CDR2 YFSETQ. The CDR3 DNA follows: TGCGCCAGCAGCTGGCTGGCCGGGGGCTCCTACAATGAGCAGTTCTTC. It yields the protein CASSWLAGGSYNEQFF.

The genes are TRBV15 and TRBJ2-7, with 7 bases that match TRBD2. Germline values: CDR1 LNHNV, CDR2 YYDKDF (reference sequence). The CDR3 sequence is 15 residues long. The V segment lost 0 bases and the J segment 2 bases; nucleotides outside the gene matches: 4. The chain's CDR3 is CATSRDRDYPYEQYF. Written as DNA, the CDR3 is TGTGCCACCAGCAGAGATCGGGACTATCCCTACGAGCAGTACTTC.

The genes are TRBV5-1 and TRBJ1-1, with D unclear. CDR3 size: 14 residues. V was trimmed by 4 bases and J by 3 bases, leaving 13 bases between them. The germline V gene has CDR1 SGHRS and CDR2 YFSETQ. CDR3 DNA: TGCGCCAGCAGCGCGGGCCCACTCTACACTGAAGCTTTCTTT. Protein: CASSAGPLYTEAFF.

This clonotype showed up just a few times. This chain links TRBV3-1 with TRBJ2-1, with 10 bases lining up with TRBD2. This CDR3 has 15 amino acids. The J segment lost 9 bases and the V segment lost 2 bases, leaving 7 bases of the junction unmatched. Germline CDR1 and CDR2: LGHDT and YNNKEL (reference sequence). In nucleotides, the CDR3 is TGTGCCAGCAGCCAACTAGCGGGAGCCTCGGGTGAGCAGTTCTTC. It is translated as CASSQLAGASGEQFF.

This clonotype was seen only a few times. The chain has TRBV7-9 and TRBJ2-2, with D tentatively TRBD1 or TRBD2 (5 bases each). Per the germline V gene, CDR1 is SEHNR and CDR2 is FQNEAQ (reference sequence). V lost 4 bases and J 2 bases, leaving 17 bases between the germline ends. There are 17 residues in the CDR3. The CDR3 nucleotides read TGTGCCAGCAGCTCTCTCAGACCGGGGCCCAACACCGGGGAGCTGTTTTTT. Translation gives CASSSLRPGPNTGELFF.

This clonotype was counted between two and nine times. The chain carries TRBV14 and TRBJ2-7; 9 nucleotides agree with TRBD1. The junction had 10 bases not matched to a gene; V was cut back by 1 base and J by 3 bases. The CDR3 consists of 17 residues. Germline CDR1 SGHDN, CDR2 FVKESK. The CDR3 sequence is CASSQALGQGIIYEQYF. In DNA form, the CDR3 reads TGTGCCAGCAGCCAAGCCCTCGGACAGGGGATTATCTACGAGCAGTACTTC. The whole variable domain, remainder taken from reference TRBV14 and TRBJ2-7, is EAGVTQFPSHSVIEKGQTVTLRCDPISGHDNLYWYRRVMGKEIKFLLHFVKESKQDESGMPNNRFLAERTGGTYSTLKVQPAELEDSGVYFCASSQALGQGIIYEQYFGPGTRLTVT.

As DNA, the CDR3 is TGTGCCAGCAGCTCCGGTTGGTCGAACACCGGGGAGCTGTTTTTT. Protein product: CASSSGWSNTGELFF. The chain links TRBV7-9 to TRBJ2-2; D ambiguous. The CDR3 has 15 residues. Per germline, CDR1 SEHNR and CDR2 FQNEAQ (reference sequence). Trimming cost V 4 bases and J 0 bases, with 9 bases left between them.

This chain joins TRBV20-1 and TRBJ2-3; weak D call: TRBD1 (6 bases). The V end was cut by 6 bases, the J end by 5 bases, with 12 bases between. The germline gives CDR1 DFQATT, CDR2 SNEGSKA (reference sequence). This CDR3 contains 12 residues. CDR3 region: CSAPGAGDTQYF. In DNA, the CDR3 is TGCAGTGCACCAGGGGCGGGAGATACGCAGTATTTT.

This clonotype was seen many times. V and J are TRBV27 and TRBJ1-1; D unclear. Trimming left V 4 bases short and J 1 base short, with 10 bases between. The germline gives CDR1 MNHEY, CDR2 SMNVEV (reference sequence). The CDR3 extends over 14 amino acids. The CDR3 region is CASSYGSRNTEAFF. The CDR3 DNA reads TGTGCCAGCAGTTATGGGAGCCGGAACACTGAAGCTTTCTTT.